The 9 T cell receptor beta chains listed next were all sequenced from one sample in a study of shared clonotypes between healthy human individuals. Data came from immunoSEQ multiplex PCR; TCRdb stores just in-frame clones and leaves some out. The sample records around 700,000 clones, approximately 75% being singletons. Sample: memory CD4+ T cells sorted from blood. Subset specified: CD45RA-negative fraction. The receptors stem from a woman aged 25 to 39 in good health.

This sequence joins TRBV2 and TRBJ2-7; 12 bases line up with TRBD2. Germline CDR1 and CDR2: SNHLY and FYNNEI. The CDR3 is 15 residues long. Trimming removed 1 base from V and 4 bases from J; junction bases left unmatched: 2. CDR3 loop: CASSEEGLAGYEQYF. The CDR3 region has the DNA TGTGCCAGCAGTGAAGAAGGACTAGCGGGGTACGAGCAGTACTTC.

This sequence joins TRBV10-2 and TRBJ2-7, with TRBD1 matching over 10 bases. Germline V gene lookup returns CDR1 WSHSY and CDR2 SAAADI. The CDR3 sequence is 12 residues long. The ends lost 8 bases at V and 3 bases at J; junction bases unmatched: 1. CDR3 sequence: CASRDRGYEQYF. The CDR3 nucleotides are TGCGCCAGCCGGGACAGGGGCTACGAGCAGTACTTC.

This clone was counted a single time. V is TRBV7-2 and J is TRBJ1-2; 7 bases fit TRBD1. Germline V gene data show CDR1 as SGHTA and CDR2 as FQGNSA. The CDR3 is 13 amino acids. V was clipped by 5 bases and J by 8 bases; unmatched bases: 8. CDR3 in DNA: TGTGCCAGCAGCAGAGACAGGGTCGGCGGCTACACCTTC. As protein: CASSRDRVGGYTF. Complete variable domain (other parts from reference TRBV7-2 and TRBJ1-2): GAGVSQSPSNKVTEKGKDVELRCDPISGHTALYWYRQSLGQGLEFLIYFQGNSAPDKSGLPSDRFSAERTGGSVSTLTIQRTQQEDSAVYLCASSRDRVGGYTFGSGTRLTVV.

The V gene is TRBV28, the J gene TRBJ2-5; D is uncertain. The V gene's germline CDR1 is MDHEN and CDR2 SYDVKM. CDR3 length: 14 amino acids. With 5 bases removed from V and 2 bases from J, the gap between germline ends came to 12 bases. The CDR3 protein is CASSTHTVQETQYF. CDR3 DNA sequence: TGTGCCAGCAGTACCCACACGGTACAAGAGACCCAGTACTTC. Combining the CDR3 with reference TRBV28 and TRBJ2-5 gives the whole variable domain DVKVTQSSRYLVKRTGEKVFLECVQDMDHENMFWYRQDPGLGLRLIYFSYDVKMKEKGDIPEGYSVSREKKERFSLILESASTNQTSMYLCASSTHTVQETQYFGPGTRLLVL.

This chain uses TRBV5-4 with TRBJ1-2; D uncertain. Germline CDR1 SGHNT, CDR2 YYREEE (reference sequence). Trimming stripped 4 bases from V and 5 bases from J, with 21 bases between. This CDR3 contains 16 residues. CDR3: CASSPRGESGGYGYTF. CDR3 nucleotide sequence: TGTGCCAGCAGCCCGCGCGGGGAATCGGGCGGGTATGGCTACACCTTC.

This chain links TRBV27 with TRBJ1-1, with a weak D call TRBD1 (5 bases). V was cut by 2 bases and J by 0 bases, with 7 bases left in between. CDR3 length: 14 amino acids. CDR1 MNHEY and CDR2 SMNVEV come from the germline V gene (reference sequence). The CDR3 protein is CASSLRGLNTEAFF. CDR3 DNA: TGTGCCAGCAGTTTACGGGGGTTGAACACTGAAGCTTTCTTT.

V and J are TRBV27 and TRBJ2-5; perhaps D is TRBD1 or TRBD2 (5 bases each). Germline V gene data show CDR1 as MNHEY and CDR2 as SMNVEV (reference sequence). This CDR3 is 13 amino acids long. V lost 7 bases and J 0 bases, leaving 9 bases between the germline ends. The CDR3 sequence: CASKRDDQETQYF. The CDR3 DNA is TGTGCCAGCAAACGGGACGACCAAGAGACCCAGTACTTC.

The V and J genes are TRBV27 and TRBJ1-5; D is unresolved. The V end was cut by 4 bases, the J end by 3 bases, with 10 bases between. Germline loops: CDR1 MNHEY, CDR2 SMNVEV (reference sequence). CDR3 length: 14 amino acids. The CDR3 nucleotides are TGTGCCAGCAGTTCGGGTCAGGTCAATCAGCCCCAGCATTTT. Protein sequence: CASSSGQVNQPQHF.

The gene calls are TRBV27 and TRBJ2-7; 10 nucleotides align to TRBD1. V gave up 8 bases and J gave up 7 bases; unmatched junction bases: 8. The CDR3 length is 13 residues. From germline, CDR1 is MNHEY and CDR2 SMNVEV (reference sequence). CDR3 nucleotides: TGTGCCAGCTTAGGGACAGGGGAGCGGGAGCAGTACTTC. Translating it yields CASLGTGEREQYF.